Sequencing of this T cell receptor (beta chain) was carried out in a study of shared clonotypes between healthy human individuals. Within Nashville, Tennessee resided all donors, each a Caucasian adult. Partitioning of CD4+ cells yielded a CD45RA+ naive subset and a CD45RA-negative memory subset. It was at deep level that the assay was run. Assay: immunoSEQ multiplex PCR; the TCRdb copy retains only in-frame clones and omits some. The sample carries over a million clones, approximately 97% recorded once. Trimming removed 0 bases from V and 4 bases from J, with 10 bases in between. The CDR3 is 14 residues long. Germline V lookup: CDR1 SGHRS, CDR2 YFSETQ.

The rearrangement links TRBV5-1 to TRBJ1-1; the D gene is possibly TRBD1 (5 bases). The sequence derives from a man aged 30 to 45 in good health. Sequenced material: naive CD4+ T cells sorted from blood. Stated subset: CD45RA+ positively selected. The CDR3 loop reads CASSLDGTGTEAFF. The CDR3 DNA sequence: TGCGCCAGCAGCTTGGACGGGACGGGCACTGAAGCTTTCTTT.